The rows below give T cell receptor beta chains drawn from one sample of a study of blood T cell repertoires in COVID-19. Profiling relied on immunoSEQ multiplex PCR, and the TCRdb table lists in-frame clones only, not all of them. Counted here are 380,000 or so clones, about 89% occurring once; the ten biggest clones make up 1% to 1.5%. Sequenced: PBMCs or T cells enriched from blood (not recorded which). Receptors originate from a young man who had recovered from COVID-19. CDR3s include the opening cysteine and the closing phenylalanine or tryptophan. The D gene is left open where the match is weak. Only part of the rows carry a size: once, few, many, or a class if the clone is expanded.

TGTGCCAGCAGGGTACAGGGTTTCACTAATGAAAAACTGTTTTTT CASRVQGFTNEKLFF TRBV2 NA few TRBJ1-4
TGTGCCAGCAGCTCGACAGGGATGGATTCACCCCTCCACTTT CASSSTGMDSPLHF TRBV7-9 TRBD1 once TRBJ1-6
TGTGCCAGCAGCTTTAGGGGGTCCTCCTACGAGCAGTACTTC CASSFRGSSYEQYF TRBV14 NA once TRBJ2-7
TGTGCCTGGAGAGAAGATAACAGGGGGCTTTATGGCTACACCTTC CAWREDNRGLYGYTF TRBV30 TRBD1 NA TRBJ1-2
TGTGCCAGCAGCCCGCCGGGTGCAACTAATGAAAAACTGTTTTTT CASSPPGATNEKLFF TRBV7-9 NA NA TRBJ1-4
TGTGCTAGTGGTTCCCGGGATCTCATCTACGAGCAGTACTTC CASGSRDLIYEQYF TRBV12-5 NA NA TRBJ2-7
TGCGCCAGCAGCCAAGATCGGGGGGGCCGAGATGAGCAGTTCTTC CASSQDRGGRDEQFF TRBV4-3 TRBD2 NA TRBJ2-1
TGTGCCTGGAGTGTAGCGCAGGGGCAGCCCCAGCATTTT CAWSVAQGQPQHF TRBV30 NA once TRBJ1-5
TGTGCCAGCATGACCGCGCAGGGGCGGACTGAAGCTTTCTTT CASMTAQGRTEAFF TRBV27 NA once TRBJ1-1
TGTGCCAGCAGCTTCCTAGCGGTTGGAAACGAGCAGTACTTC CASSFLAVGNEQYF TRBV7-2 TRBD2 NA TRBJ2-7